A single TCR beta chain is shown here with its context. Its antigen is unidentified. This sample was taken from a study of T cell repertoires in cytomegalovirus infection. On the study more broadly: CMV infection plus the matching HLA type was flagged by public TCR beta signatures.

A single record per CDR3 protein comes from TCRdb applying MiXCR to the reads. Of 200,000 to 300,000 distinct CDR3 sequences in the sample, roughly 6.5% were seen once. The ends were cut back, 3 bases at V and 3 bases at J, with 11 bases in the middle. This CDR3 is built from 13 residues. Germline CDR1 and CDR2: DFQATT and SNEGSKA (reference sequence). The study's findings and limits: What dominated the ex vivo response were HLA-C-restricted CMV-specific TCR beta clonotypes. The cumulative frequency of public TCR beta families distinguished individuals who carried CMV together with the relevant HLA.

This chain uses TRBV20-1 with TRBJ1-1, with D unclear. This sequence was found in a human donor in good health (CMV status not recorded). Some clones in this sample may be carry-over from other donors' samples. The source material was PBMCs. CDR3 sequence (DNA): TGCAGTGCTAGCCCCGGGCACTACACTGAAGCTTTCTTT. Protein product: CSASPGHYTEAFF.